This entry is about one T cell receptor (beta chain). This CDR3 contains 13 residues. Germline V gene lookup returns CDR1 DFQATT and CDR2 SNEGSKA (reference sequence). Trimming stripped 5 bases from V and 0 bases from J, with 10 bases between. The source of the sample is a study of blood T cell repertoires in COVID-19. Using immunoSEQ multiplex PCR, the repertoire was profiled, and TCRdb retains in-frame clones only, with some absent. The sample contains 490,000 or so clones, approximately 91% of which appear only once. The chain is built from TRBV20-1 and TRBJ2-5; D might be TRBD2 (5 bases). The origin of this receptor is a woman aged 55-75 years who had recovered from COVID-19. Sequencing was carried out using PBMCs or T cells enriched from blood (not recorded which). CDR3 sequence reads: CSAGGLHQETQYF. For the CDR3, the DNA is TGCAGTGCTGGTGGACTCCACCAAGAGACCCAGTACTTC.